Below, 26 T cell receptor beta chains from the same sample are listed, as sequenced in a study of blood T cell repertoires in COVID-19. Assay: immunoSEQ multiplex PCR; the TCRdb copy retains only in-frame clones and omits some. The data show tens of thousands of clones, around 80% seen once. The sequenced material came from peripheral blood. The receptors were sampled from a human donor in a cohort sampled during active COVID-19.

This clone was picked up one time. V gene TRBV30 combines with J gene TRBJ2-2; 13 bases line up with TRBD2. Germline CDR1 reads GTSNPN; CDR2 reads SVGIG (reference sequence). There are 16 residues in the CDR3. CDR3 coding DNA: TGTGCGAGTCCGGGACTAGCGGGACCCCACACCGGGGAGCTGTTTTTT. As protein: CASPGLAGPHTGELFF.

The rearrangement links TRBV4-3 to TRBJ1-1, with D perhaps TRBD1 (6 bases). This CDR3 spans 17 amino acids. V lost 1 base to trimming and J lost 2 bases, with 17 bases between them. Germline V gene sequence: CDR1 LGHNA, CDR2 YSLEER. The CDR3 nucleotides are TGCGCCAGCAGCCAAGTAGTGGTTTCAGGGGATAACACTGAAGCTTTCTTT. It yields the protein CASSQVVVSGDNTEAFF.

The chain employs TRBV10-3 and TRBJ2-7; 12 bases are a match to TRBD2. Germline V gene data show CDR1 as ENHRY and CDR2 as SYGVKD. V was pared by 6 bases and J by 5 bases, with 5 bases of the junction left unmatched. The CDR3 totals 14 residues. DNA for the CDR3: TGTGCCATCAGCGAGGGACTAGCGGGCGACGAGCAGTACTTC. Protein: CAISEGLAGDEQYF.

The V and J genes are TRBV19 and TRBJ2-7; no definite D call. Trimming took 5 bases from V and 3 from J, leaving 20 bases between them. Germline V CDR1 and CDR2: LNHDA, SQIVND (reference sequence). The CDR3 consists of 16 residues. CDR3 loop: CASSLRISTQVYEQYF. The CDR3 bases are TGTGCCAGTAGTCTGCGGATATCCACCCAAGTCTACGAGCAGTACTTC.

The chain has TRBV6-1 and TRBJ1-1, with 7 bases fitting TRBD1. The CDR3 is 13 residues long. Trimming took 3 bases from V and 11 from J; bases not matched to a gene: 9. Germline V gene lookup returns CDR1 MNHNS and CDR2 SASEGT. The CDR3 region has the DNA TGTGCCAGCAGTGATCGACAGGGTTCGAAGGCTTTCTTT. Protein: CASSDRQGSKAFF.

The chain joins TRBV7-9 to TRBJ1-4; D is possibly TRBD1 (5 bases). The germline V gene has CDR1 SEHNR and CDR2 FQNEAQ (reference sequence). This CDR3 has 12 amino acids. Trimming pared 11 bases from V and 1 base from J, leaving 8 bases between. CDR3 DNA sequence: TGTGCCGCGCAGGGAACTAATGAAAAACTGTTTTTT. It encodes CAAQGTNEKLFF.

This chain connects TRBV7-8 to TRBJ1-2, with 9 bases aligning to TRBD1. The CDR3 runs 16 residues. Trimming removed 5 bases from V and 6 bases from J; junction bases left unmatched: 13. CDR1 SGHVS and CDR2 FQNEAQ come from the germline V gene. CDR3 nucleotide sequence: TGTGCCAGCAGCAGAGTCAACCGGGACAGGGCCCATGGCTACACCTTC. Translating gives CASSRVNRDRAHGYTF.

The chain has TRBV4-2 and TRBJ2-3; 10 bases are shared with TRBD2. Germline CDR1 reads LGHNA; CDR2 reads YNFKEQ. The CDR3 runs 17 residues. V gave up 0 bases and J gave up 4 bases; unmatched junction bases: 7. This CDR3 reads CASSQDGAGGGADTQYF. CDR3 bases: TGTGCCAGCAGCCAAGATGGAGCGGGAGGGGGGGCAGATACGCAGTATTTT.

About this clone itself: The identical CDR3 is also encoded by other nucleotide sequences in the sample. The V call is TRBV2, the J call TRBJ2-1; 10 bases agree with TRBD2. Per the germline V gene, CDR1 is SNHLY and CDR2 is FYNNEI. J lost 4 bases, V lost 6 bases, and 0 bases had no gene match. This CDR3 has 13 amino acids. The CDR3 region is CASRLAGYNEQFF. CDR3 bases: TGTGCCAGCAGACTAGCGGGATACAATGAGCAGTTCTTC. The full variable domain, rest sourced from reference TRBV2 and TRBJ2-1, is EPEVTQTPSHQVTQMGQEVILRCVPISNHLYFYWYRQILGQKVEFLVSFYNNEISEKSEIFDDQFSVERPDGSNFTLKIRSTKLEDSAMYFCASRLAGYNEQFFGPGTRLTVL.

This chain uses TRBV6-6 with TRBJ1-3; the match to TRBD1 covers 12 bases. The germline V gene encodes CDR1 MNHNY and CDR2 SVGAGI (reference sequence). V was pared by 10 bases and J by 1 base, with 8 bases of the junction left unmatched. The CDR3 covers 16 residues. The CDR3 sequence is CATLPGQGASGNTIYF. The DNA of the CDR3 is TGTGCCACCTTACCGGGACAGGGGGCTTCTGGAAACACCATATATTTT.

This rearrangement joins TRBV28 to TRBJ2-3, with D unclear. The CDR3 runs to 14 residues. CDR1 and CDR2 from the germline V gene are MDHEN and SYDVKM. V lost 5 bases and J lost 2, with 11 bases in between. The CDR3 nucleotides read TGTGCCAGCAGTACCCTAGTGTCCACAGATACGCAGTATTTT. Translating gives CASSTLVSTDTQYF.

J is TRBJ2-1 and V is TRBV6-4, with 9 positions matching TRBD1. With V trimmed by 0 bases and J by 6 bases, 0 bases remained unmatched. Germline V gene sequence: CDR1 MRHNA, CDR2 SNTAGT. The CDR3 totals 14 residues. CDR3 bases: TGTGCCAGCAGTGACTCGACAGGGGGCAATGAGCAGTTCTTC. Translation: CASSDSTGGNEQFF.

In nucleotides, the CDR3 is TGTGCCAGCAGCCCAGGACTAGCGGGGGTCGGAGAGACCCAGTACTTC. This translates into CASSPGLAGVGETQYF. The rearrangement joins TRBV9 to TRBJ2-5, with 13 bases that match TRBD2. This CDR3 is built from 16 residues. Trimming took 4 bases from V and 4 from J; bases not matched to a gene: 7. Germline-derived CDR1 and CDR2 are SGDLS and YYNGEE. Variable domain in full (rest from reference TRBV9 and TRBJ2-5): DSGVTQTPKHLITATGQRVTLRCSPRSGDLSVYWYQQSLDQGLQFLIQYYNGEERAKGNILERFSAQQFPDLHSELNLSSLELGDSALYFCASSPGLAGVGETQYFGPGTRLLVL.

This chain links TRBV5-6 with TRBJ1-3; 7 bases agree with TRBD1. CDR3 size: 16 residues. CDR1 and CDR2 from the germline V gene are SGHDT and YYEEEE. Trimming cost V 6 bases and J 4 bases; bases outside gene matches: 13. DNA of the CDR3: TGTGCCAGCAACACGGGTGAGGGGGCTGACGGAAACACCATATATTTT. As protein: CASNTGEGADGNTIYF. The full variable domain, with the rest looked up from reference TRBV5-6 and TRBJ1-3, is DAGVTQSPTHLIKTRGQQVTLRCSPKSGHDTVSWYQQALGQGPQFIFQYYEEEERQRGNFPDRFSGHQFPNYSSELNVNALLLGDSALYLCASNTGEGADGNTIYFGEGSWLTVV.

The V gene is TRBV19, the J gene TRBJ2-7; 10 bases match TRBD2. CDR1 is LNHDA and CDR2 is SQIVND in the germline V gene (reference sequence). V shed 5 bases, J shed 2 bases, and the junction held 6 bases outside the gene matches. This CDR3 region has 15 residues. The CDR3 sequence is CASSWSSGGAYEQYF. DNA for the CDR3: TGTGCCAGTAGTTGGTCCAGCGGGGGGGCCTACGAGCAGTACTTC. The full variable domain, its missing parts supplied by reference TRBV19 and TRBJ2-7, is DGGITQSPKYLFRKEGQNVTLSCEQNLNHDAMYWYRQDPGQGLRLIYYSQIVNDFQKGDIAEGYSVSREKKESFPLTVTSAQKNPTAFYLCASSWSSGGAYEQYFGPGTRLTVT.

The chain links TRBV2 to TRBJ2-7, with D maybe TRBD1 (6 bases). CDR3 length: 13 residues. The germline gives CDR1 SNHLY, CDR2 FYNNEI. V was pared by 9 bases and J by 6 bases, with 18 bases between. The CDR3: CARADRDTGEQYF. The CDR3 coding sequence is TGTGCCAGAGCTGACCGGGACACAGGCGAGCAGTACTTC.

The chain joins TRBV9 to TRBJ2-7; 8 bases map to TRBD2. The CDR3 runs 13 residues. Trimming took 7 bases from V and 5 from J; bases not matched to a gene: 8. CDR1 is SGDLS and CDR2 is YYNGEE in the germline V gene. DNA of the CDR3: TGTGCCAGCGCAAGAGGACTAGCCCACGAGCAGTACTTC. Amino acid sequence: CASARGLAHEQYF.

The V call is TRBV6-2 or TRBV6-3, the J call TRBJ2-3; D not resolved. V shed 2 bases and J shed 6 bases, with 9 bases lying between them. This CDR3 is 13 amino acids long. CDR1 and CDR2 (germline): MNHEY, SVGEGT. CDR3 sequence reads: CASSYLGLDTQYF. The CDR3 DNA reads as TGTGCCAGCAGTTACCTTGGGCTCGATACGCAGTATTTT.

The chain employs TRBV24-1 and TRBJ2-2; D possibly corresponds to TRBD1 (5 bases). Trimming took off 5 bases at V and 2 bases at J, with 8 bases between the two ends. Germline V gene sequence: CDR1 KGHDR, CDR2 SFDVKD. There are 14 residues in the CDR3. The CDR3 region has the DNA TGTGCCACCAGTGTGACAGCTAACACCGGGGAGCTGTTTTTT. This sequence encodes CATSVTANTGELFF.

The chain employs TRBV3-1 (or the pseudogene TRBV3-2) and TRBJ2-7; TRBD1 matches 8 bases. The germline CDR1 and CDR2 sequences are LGHDT and YNNKEL (reference sequence). Trimming took 2 bases from V and 7 from J; bases not matched to a gene: 10. The CDR3 extends over 15 amino acids. The CDR3 DNA is TGTGCCAGCAGCCAACGGACAGGGAACTTCGGGGAGCAGTACTTC. Protein: CASSQRTGNFGEQYF.

The CDR3 spells CASSSGSRVSYEQYF. The CDR3 DNA sequence: TGTGCCAGCAGCTCGGGATCCAGAGTCTCCTACGAGCAGTACTTC. The V gene is TRBV5-4, the J gene TRBJ2-7; D is perhaps TRBD2 (5 bases). The V and J ends lost 3 bases and 0 bases respectively, with 13 bases between them. CDR1 is SGHNT, CDR2 YYREEE, per germline (reference sequence). This CDR3 comprises 15 residues.

This clone came up once. V is TRBV29-1 and J is TRBJ1-2, with a weak D call TRBD1 (5 bases). Trimming left V 3 bases short and J 4 bases short, with 21 bases between. Germline CDR1 is SQVTM and CDR2 is ANQGSEA. The CDR3 consists of 16 residues. In DNA form, the CDR3 reads TGCAGCGTTGACCCCGTTTTGGGGCAATTCTCCTATGGCTACACCTTC. Translating it yields CSVDPVLGQFSYGYTF.

This clone came up a few times. V gene TRBV3-1 (or the pseudogene TRBV3-2) combines with J gene TRBJ2-7, with D possibly being TRBD2 (6 bases). With 4 bases removed from V and 6 bases from J, the gap between germline ends came to 22 bases. The CDR3 loop spans 16 amino acids. Looked up from germline, CDR1 is LGHDT and CDR2 is YNNKEL (reference sequence). The CDR3 DNA sequence: TGTGCCAGCAGCCCCAGGCACCGTCCAGCGGGTAGCGAGCAGTACTTC. This gives the protein CASSPRHRPAGSEQYF.

The rearrangement uses TRBV3-1 (or the pseudogene TRBV3-2) and TRBJ2-7, with D maybe TRBD1 (6 bases). Germline assignment: CDR1 LGHDT and CDR2 YNNKEL (reference sequence). The CDR3 spans 14 residues. Trimming took off 3 bases at V and 3 bases at J, with 12 bases between the two ends. The CDR3 spells CASSHLTGDYEQYF. The CDR3 DNA reads as TGTGCCAGCAGCCACTTGACAGGAGACTACGAGCAGTACTTC.

The V call is TRBV19, the J call TRBJ1-4; D is uncertain. Trimming left V 3 bases short and J 5 bases short, with 10 bases between. CDR1 and CDR2 from the germline V gene are LNHDA and SQIVND (reference sequence). The CDR3 is made up of 14 amino acids. CDR3 bases: TGTGCCAGTAGTATCCATGGAGTAAATGAAAAACTGTTTTTT. Translation: CASSIHGVNEKLFF.

The rearrangement links TRBV5-1 to TRBJ2-5; 8 nucleotides match TRBD1. V lost 4 bases and J lost 2; bases outside the gene matches: 7. CDR3 length: 15 amino acids. CDR1 and CDR2 (germline): SGHRS, YFSETQ. CDR3: CASSAGGPQQETQYF. The CDR3 nucleotides are TGCGCCAGCAGCGCAGGGGGCCCCCAACAAGAGACCCAGTACTTC.